This entry lists 6 T cell receptor beta chains sequenced from one sample in a study of T-cell memory formation after mild COVID-19. TCRdb re-called the 5' RACE reads with MiXCR, one entry per CDR3 protein. The sample has 500,000 to 650,000 distinct CDR3 sequences, about a fifth seen once. The specimen sequenced was PBMCs or a T cell subset sorted from them (not recorded which). The receptors here all came from an adult woman who had mild COVID-19 (a few samples of this study predate the infection). Cell type and time point are not known.

This clonotype has a handful of counts. CDR3 DNA sequence: TGTGCCAGCAGGTGGGAGGAAAATTCACCCCTCCACTTT. This codes for CASRWEENSPLHF. The chain couples TRBV12-3 or TRBV12-4 to TRBJ1-6; no clear D gene. Trimming cost V 6 bases and J 7 bases, with 10 bases left between them. The CDR3 loop spans 13 amino acids.

A few counts support this clonotype. V is TRBV5-1 and J is TRBJ2-7; TRBD1 matches 9 bases. V dropped 4 bases and J dropped 9; count of bases not matched to a gene: 14. CDR1 and CDR2 from the germline V gene are SGHRS and YFSETQ. The CDR3 runs 15 residues. CDR3 sequence reads: CASSPGQGPRPGQYF. The CDR3 nucleotides are TGCGCCAGCAGCCCAGGACAGGGGCCGCGGCCGGGGCAGTACTTC.

This clonotype was seen more than once but under ten times. The rearrangement links TRBV18 to TRBJ2-5; D is possibly TRBD1 or TRBD2 (6 bases each). CDR1 is KGHSH, CDR2 LQKENI, per germline. The V end was cut by 8 bases, the J end by 1 base, with 11 bases between. The CDR3 consists of 13 residues. The CDR3, as DNA: TGTGCCAGCCTACAGGGACTCCAAGAGACCCAGTACTTC. Its protein product is CASLQGLQETQYF.

This clonotype was seen a few times. This chain joins TRBV19 and TRBJ2-1; D possibly corresponds to TRBD1 (6 bases). Germline V gene lookup returns CDR1 LNHDA and CDR2 SQIVND (reference sequence). Trimming removed 3 bases at V and 2 bases at J, with 11 bases between. The CDR3 extends over 15 amino acids. The CDR3, as DNA: TGTGCCAGTAGTATTACAGGGTATGCCTACAATGAGCAGTTCTTC. Encoded protein: CASSITGYAYNEQFF.

The chain is built from TRBV7-9 and TRBJ2-7, with a weak D call TRBD2 (6 bases). The CDR3 covers 15 residues. The V gene's germline CDR1 is SEHNR and CDR2 FQNEAQ (reference sequence). Deletions cut 4 bases from V and 6 bases from J, with 19 bases between. As DNA, the CDR3 is TGTGCCAGCAGCTCCCGTGAGGTGGGGGGAGGCGAGCAGTACTTC. It translates to CASSSREVGGGEQYF.

This chain uses TRBV19 with TRBJ1-2, with 8 nucleotides matching TRBD1. J was trimmed by 7 bases and V by 8 bases; bases with no gene match: 3. This CDR3 has 11 residues. Germline assignment: CDR1 LNHDA and CDR2 SQIVND (reference sequence). CDR3 in amino acids: CASGTGPGYTF. The CDR3 nucleotides read TGTGCCAGTGGGACAGGCCCTGGCTACACCTTC.